This T cell receptor (beta chain) originates from a study of cytomegalovirus exposure and HLA in healthy donors (dated by TCRdb to about 2017). About the investigation overall: In an earlier analysis of several hundred of the donors, 276 Gb of sequence data and 90 million to 120 million unique TCR beta sequences from some 170 million T cells were reported. An early release that covered about 640 HLA-typed donors contained around 300 gigabases of sequencing data and 80 million or so unique TCR sequences. The genetic ancestry cluster associated with self-reported Caucasian donors included 81% of the roughly 400 genotyped donors. The study was designed to test whether signatures of past pathogen exposure could be identified by cataloging public T cell receptors. Using immunosequencing, the study profiled T cell repertoires from 666 subjects and related those repertoires to cytomegalovirus serostatus. A separate validation cohort of 100 to 150 different subjects was used in addition to the 666-subject first cohort. High-throughput TCR immunosequencing, statistical association of individual TCRs with disease status, and machine learning were combined to predict cytomegalovirus infection status. A later analysis re-examined previously published TCR beta repertoires from roughly 720 donors and added high-resolution HLA genotyping to investigate patterns of TCR occurrence. The later analysis used no new phenotypic data to find candidate immune exposures, relying instead on TCR beta sequences and their occurrence across donors. An earlier analysis of around 540 of the donors applied high-throughput TCR beta sequencing to assess whether each TCR beta V gene segment acted as functional or pseudogenic. Donor age, sex, ethnicity and CMV serostatus were collected together with the repertoire data. A later genetic analysis took genome-wide SNP genotypes for about 55% of the roughly 670 donors and used that subset as a discovery cohort. All discovery cohort repertoires had been generated using a single sequencing platform. Both class I and class II loci were covered by HLA typing, at four-digit resolution. Typing coverage differed by locus: A, B, C, DRB1 and DQB1 were typed in roughly 620-640 donors, DQA1 in about 500, DPA1 in 600 to 610, and DPB1 in just under 480. Because of strong linkage in the cohort, four to six DR-DQ haplotypes were treated as single units for association and clustering. Among roughly 400 genotyped donors of the cohort, an average of roughly 230,000 unique TCR beta nucleotide sequences was sequenced per donor, of which roughly 17% were non-productive. General conclusions and limits of the study: Because counts were too low, seventeen rarely observed V segments, including chromosome 9 orphons, were excluded from the earlier analysis of roughly 580 of the donors. Most TCR sequences were observed very rarely across donors, whereas some public TCRs were present in many individuals. The only immune exposure information available for the cohort was CMV serostatus. According to the authors, the approach could potentially be generalized to other disease states and immunological phenotypes. According to a later genetic analysis, donors in an Asian-associated ancestry cluster had fewer N-insertions in productive TCRs than the roughly 700-donor mean. Because HLA typing was missing for some donors at each locus, association tests included only the typed subset. In a later analysis, 16,951 TCR beta sequences were associated with specific HLA alleles at a false discovery rate of 0.05. The study listed 164 TCR beta chains as associated with cytomegalovirus. In a later analysis, several top co-occurrence clusters were reported to appear linked to parvovirus B19, influenza, CMV and Epstein-Barr virus. In a later genetic analysis, a missense DCLRE1C variant was associated with V-gene and J-gene trimming of TCR beta chains, and the association was replicated in an independent cohort. In a later analysis, most CMV-associated TCR beta chains were found to appear HLA-restricted, with HLA associations seemingly driven largely by CMV exposure. In a later analysis, TCR association rates were found to vary across HLA loci, with the most associated TCRs seen for DRB1 alleles and the fewest for HLA-C alleles. Strong co-occurrence of HLA alleles, especially DR and DQ, made assigning TCR associations to individual alleles difficult. The classifier was reported to diagnose cytomegalovirus status with high specificity and sensitivity in both the original and validation cohorts. In a later analysis, HLA-associated TCR beta chains showed more clonal expansion and lower generation probabilities than non-associated chains that were equally common. Sequencing depth was assumed to be roughly uniform across donors in the presence/absence analyses, though that assumption may not hold. A group of highly shared sequence variants was considered likely to be a technical artifact of the sequencing pipeline. Linkage disequilibrium might explain the correlated functional status among segregating V segments, but an unknown experimental factor could not be ruled out. An earlier analysis of some 560 of the donors showed that most TCR beta V segments appeared in productive rearrangements either about 87% or about 30% of the time, which broadly matched IMGT annotations. A further reported finding was that TCR beta sequences accurately predicted the HLA-A and HLA-B alleles for most subjects in the first cohort. In this cohort, only TCR beta chains were sequenced, and detectable features were limited by the absence of alpha or paired-chain data. In vitro tests confirmed that three of the cytomegalovirus-associated TCR beta chains recognize cytomegalovirus antigens.

The cohort was made up of about 670 healthy bone marrow donors. All cohort members were sampled while nominally healthy, although unrecorded immune exposures were likely present. The donor was CMV seropositive and belonged to the group of 250 to 300 seropositive cohort members. Every donor gave a peripheral blood sample, and the peripheral blood mononuclear cells from that sample were used for TCR beta sequencing. The Qiagen DNeasy Blood Extraction Kit was used to extract genomic DNA from the blood cell samples. A word on this clone: The antigen it binds to is not known. No quality values exist for individual bases; no much larger clone is one base distant.

Library creation used the immunoSEQ multiplex PCR assay. For the multiplex PCR, a mixture combining 60 forward primers for TCR Vbeta segments and 13 reverse primers for TCR Jbeta segments was used. A multiplex PCR assay on genomic DNA amplified the CDR3 region of rearranged TCR beta genes. The amplified TCR beta libraries were sequenced on the Illumina HiSeq System as 87-base-pair reads. As for how the authors treated the data: A later analysis tallied around 82 million unique TCR beta chains across the 666 repertoires, and approximately 12 million of those chains were shared by two or more donors. Raw reads were error-corrected and collapsed into unique sequences with a nearest-neighbor algorithm that merged closely related sequences to remove PCR and sequencing errors. CDR3 sequences were aligned to IMGT reference sequences to assign V, D and J gene segments. Each retained sequence needed at least a six-nucleotide match to both a V gene segment and a J gene segment. A rearrangement counted as productive if the CDR3 had no stop codons and remained in frame with V and J, and every other rearrangement counted as non-productive. CDR3 was defined according to IMGT convention as the region running from the second conserved V-encoded cysteine to the conserved J-encoded phenylalanine. The earlier analysis of about 610 of the donors excluded any sequence lacking an unambiguous match to a single V gene segment. An earlier analysis of around 600 of the donors classified V segments as functional when productive rearrangements were above 56.7% and as segregating when the standard deviation between donors was above 5%. A statistical classification framework was built to diagnose cytomegalovirus status from the catalog of TCR beta chain sequences. In a later analysis, V and J genes were assigned by comparing TCR nucleotide sequences against IMGT/GENE-DB human TR gene sequences. In a later analysis, CDR3 sequences and most-parsimonious VDJ recombination scenarios were assigned using the TCRdist pipeline. In a later analysis, every TCR beta chain was defined by the combination of its CDR3 amino acid sequence and its V-gene family, and reads without a unique V-gene family were dropped. To address suspected cross-contamination and a sequencing artifact, a later analysis removed approximately 600 highly shared, low-generation-probability nucleotide sequences. A later analysis calculated a clonal expansion index for each public chain from normalized within-repertoire ranks of inferred template counts. In a later analysis, generation probabilities were computed using a VDJ recombination model fitted to out-of-frame rearrangements, and the results were checked against IGoR. In a later analysis, TCR-TCR, TCR-HLA and TCR-CMV co-occurrence was scored with hypergeometric tests, and a repertoire-size bias correction was applied to TCR pairs. To estimate false discovery rates, a later analysis permuted the HLA or CMV assignments 20 times. In a later analysis, co-occurring TCRs were grouped using DBSCAN, and TCRdist sequence similarity was added for clustering within HLA-allele-positive subsets. Co-occurrence clustering excluded repertoires with fewer than 30,000 or more than 120,000 public chains, plus five with anomalous nucleotide sharing. Sourced from immuneACCESS, this table was stored by TCRdb with only in-frame sequences that have V and J called. A share of the clones is absent; for the studies checked, an unresolved V gene accounts for under half, and the remainder has no known explanation. That table gives V, J and clone size, and the DNA gave D and trimming. Present in this sample are around 100,000 clones, approximately 84% of which were seen just once. About 5.6% of the sample comes from the top ten.

This TCR was sampled from a woman under 30 in good health and CMV-seropositive. What was sequenced was PBMCs.

The DNA sequence is given as TGTGCCAGCAGTTCGGCAATGACAGGCCCCTACGAGCAGTACTTC. Its translation reads: CASSSAMTGPYEQYF. This chain is built from TRBV6-5 and TRBJ2-7; a tentative D match to TRBD1 spans 6 bases. The CDR1 and CDR2 encoded by the germline V gene are MNHEY and SVGAGI. There are 15 amino acids in the CDR3, from cysteine to phenylalanine inclusive. CDR3 DNA only is kept here, 45 bases in frame from base 1. Between the V and J ends, shortened by 4 bases and 2 bases respectively, the junction contains 15 bases.